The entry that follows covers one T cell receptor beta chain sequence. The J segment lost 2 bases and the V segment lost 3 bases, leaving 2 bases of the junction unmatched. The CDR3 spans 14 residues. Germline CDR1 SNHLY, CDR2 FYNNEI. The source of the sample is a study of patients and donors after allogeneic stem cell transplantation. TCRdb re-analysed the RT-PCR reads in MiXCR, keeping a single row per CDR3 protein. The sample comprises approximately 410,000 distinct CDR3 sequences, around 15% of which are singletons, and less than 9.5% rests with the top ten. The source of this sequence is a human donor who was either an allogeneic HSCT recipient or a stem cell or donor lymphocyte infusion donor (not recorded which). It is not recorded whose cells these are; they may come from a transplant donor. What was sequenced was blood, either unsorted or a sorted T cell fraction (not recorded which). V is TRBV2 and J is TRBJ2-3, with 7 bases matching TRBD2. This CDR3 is CASSEGTTTDTQYF. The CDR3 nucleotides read TGTGCCAGCAGTGAGGGGACTACCACAGATACGCAGTATTTT.